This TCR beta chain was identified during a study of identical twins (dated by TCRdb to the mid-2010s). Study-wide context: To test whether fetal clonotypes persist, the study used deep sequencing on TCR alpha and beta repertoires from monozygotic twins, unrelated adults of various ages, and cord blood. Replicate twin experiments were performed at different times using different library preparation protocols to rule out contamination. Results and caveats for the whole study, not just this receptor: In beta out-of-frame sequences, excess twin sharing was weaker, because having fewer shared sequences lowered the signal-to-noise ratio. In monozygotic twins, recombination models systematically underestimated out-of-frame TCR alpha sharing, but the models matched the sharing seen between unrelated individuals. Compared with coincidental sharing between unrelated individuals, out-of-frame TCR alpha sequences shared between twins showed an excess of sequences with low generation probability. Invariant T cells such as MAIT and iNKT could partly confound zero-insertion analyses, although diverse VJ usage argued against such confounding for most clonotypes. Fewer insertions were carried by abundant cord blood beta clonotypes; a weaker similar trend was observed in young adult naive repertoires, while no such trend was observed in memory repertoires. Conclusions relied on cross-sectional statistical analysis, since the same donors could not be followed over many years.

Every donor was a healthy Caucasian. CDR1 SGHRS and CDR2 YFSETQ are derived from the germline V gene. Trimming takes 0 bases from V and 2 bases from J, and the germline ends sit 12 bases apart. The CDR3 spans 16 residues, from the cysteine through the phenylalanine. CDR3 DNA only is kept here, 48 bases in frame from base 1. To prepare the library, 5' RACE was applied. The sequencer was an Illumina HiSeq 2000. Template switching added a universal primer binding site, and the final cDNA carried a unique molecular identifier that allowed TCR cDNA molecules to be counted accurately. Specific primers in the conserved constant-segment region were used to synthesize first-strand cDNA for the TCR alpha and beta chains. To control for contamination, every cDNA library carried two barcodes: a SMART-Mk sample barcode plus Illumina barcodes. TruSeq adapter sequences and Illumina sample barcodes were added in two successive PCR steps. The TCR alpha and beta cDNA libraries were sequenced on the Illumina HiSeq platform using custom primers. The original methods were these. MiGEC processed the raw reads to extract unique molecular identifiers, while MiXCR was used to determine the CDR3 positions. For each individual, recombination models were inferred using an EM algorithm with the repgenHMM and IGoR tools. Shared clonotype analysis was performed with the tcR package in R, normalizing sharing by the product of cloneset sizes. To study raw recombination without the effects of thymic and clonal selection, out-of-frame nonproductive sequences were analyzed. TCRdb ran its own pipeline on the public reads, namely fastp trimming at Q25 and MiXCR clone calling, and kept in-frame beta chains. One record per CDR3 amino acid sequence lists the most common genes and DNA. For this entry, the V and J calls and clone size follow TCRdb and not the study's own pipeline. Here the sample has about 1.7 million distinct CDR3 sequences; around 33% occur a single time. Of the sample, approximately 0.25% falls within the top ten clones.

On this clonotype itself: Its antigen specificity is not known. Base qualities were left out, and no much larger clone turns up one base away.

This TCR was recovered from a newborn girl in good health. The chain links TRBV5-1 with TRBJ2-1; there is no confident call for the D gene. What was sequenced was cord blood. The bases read TGCGCCAGCAGCTTGGATCGGCTAAACCCCTACAATGAGCAGTTCTTC. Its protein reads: CASSLDRLNPYNEQFF.